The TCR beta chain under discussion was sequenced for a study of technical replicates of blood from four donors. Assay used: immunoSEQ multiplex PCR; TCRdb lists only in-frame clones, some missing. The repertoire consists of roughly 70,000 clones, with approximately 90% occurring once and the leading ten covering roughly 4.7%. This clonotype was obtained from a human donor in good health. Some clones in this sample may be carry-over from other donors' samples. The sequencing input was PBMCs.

In DNA, the CDR3 is TGTGCCAGTAGTAACCGGGGCGGGGGGCGTCCACACTACACTGAAGCTTTCTTT. Translating gives CASSNRGGGRPHYTEAFF. The chain is built from TRBV19 and TRBJ1-1; possibly TRBD1 for D (6 bases). Per the germline V gene, CDR1 is LNHDA and CDR2 is SQIVND (reference sequence). The CDR3 spans 18 residues. Deletions cut 4 bases from V and 3 bases from J, with 24 bases between.